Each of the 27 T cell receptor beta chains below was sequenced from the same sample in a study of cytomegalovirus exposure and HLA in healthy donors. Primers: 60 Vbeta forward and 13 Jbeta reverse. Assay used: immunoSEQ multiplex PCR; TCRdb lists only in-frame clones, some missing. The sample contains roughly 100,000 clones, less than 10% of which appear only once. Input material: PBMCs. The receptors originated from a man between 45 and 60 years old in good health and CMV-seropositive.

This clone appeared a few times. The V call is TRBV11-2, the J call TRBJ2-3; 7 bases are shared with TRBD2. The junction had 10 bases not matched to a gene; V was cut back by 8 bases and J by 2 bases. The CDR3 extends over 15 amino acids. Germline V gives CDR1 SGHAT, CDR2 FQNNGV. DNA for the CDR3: TGTGCCAGCGTCAAACCGGGACTAATCACAGATACGCAGTATTTT. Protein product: CASVKPGLITDTQYF.

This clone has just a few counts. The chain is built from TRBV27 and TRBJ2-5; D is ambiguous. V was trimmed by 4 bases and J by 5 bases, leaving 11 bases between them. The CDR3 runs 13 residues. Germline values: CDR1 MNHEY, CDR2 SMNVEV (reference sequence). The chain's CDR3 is CASSSTAGETQYF. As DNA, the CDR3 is TGTGCCAGCAGTTCGACCGCCGGGGAGACCCAGTACTTC.

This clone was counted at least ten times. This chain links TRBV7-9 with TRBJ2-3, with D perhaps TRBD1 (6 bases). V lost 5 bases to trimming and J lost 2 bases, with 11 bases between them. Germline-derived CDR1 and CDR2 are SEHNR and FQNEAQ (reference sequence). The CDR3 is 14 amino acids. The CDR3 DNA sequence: TGTGCCAGCAGCCCCTGGACAGTCACAGATACGCAGTATTTT. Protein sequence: CASSPWTVTDTQYF.

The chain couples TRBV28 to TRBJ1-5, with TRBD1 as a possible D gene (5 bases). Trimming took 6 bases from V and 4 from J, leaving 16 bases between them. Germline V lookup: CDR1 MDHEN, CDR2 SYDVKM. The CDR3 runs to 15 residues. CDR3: CASRIRAGPNQPQHF. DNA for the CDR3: TGTGCCAGCAGGATTAGGGCGGGACCAAATCAGCCCCAGCATTTT.

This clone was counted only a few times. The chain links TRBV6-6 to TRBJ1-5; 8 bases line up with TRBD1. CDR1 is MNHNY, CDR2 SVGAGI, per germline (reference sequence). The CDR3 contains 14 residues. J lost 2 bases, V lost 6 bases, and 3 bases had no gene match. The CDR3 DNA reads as TGTGCCAGCAGCGGACAGGGAGGCAATCAGCCCCAGCATTTT. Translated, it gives CASSGQGGNQPQHF.

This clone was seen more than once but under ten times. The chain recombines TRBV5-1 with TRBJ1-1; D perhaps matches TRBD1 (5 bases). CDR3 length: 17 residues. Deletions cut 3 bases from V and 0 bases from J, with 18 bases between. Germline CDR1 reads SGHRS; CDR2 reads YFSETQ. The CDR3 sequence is CASSSGKWVGLNTEAFF. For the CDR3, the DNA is TGCGCCAGCAGCTCAGGGAAATGGGTAGGATTGAACACTGAAGCTTTCTTT.

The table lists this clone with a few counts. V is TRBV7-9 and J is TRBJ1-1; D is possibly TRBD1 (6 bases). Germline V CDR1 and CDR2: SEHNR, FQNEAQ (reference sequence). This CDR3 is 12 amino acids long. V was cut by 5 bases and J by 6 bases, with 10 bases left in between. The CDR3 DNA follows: TGTGCCAGCAGCCCGGGGGGCCCTGAAGCTTTCTTT. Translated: CASSPGGPEAFF.

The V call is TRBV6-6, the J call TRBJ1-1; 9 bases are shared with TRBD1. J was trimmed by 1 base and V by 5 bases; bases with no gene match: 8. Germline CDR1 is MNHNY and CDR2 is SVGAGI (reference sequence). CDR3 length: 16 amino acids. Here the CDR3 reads CASSATGGQGNTEAFF. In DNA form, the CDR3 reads TGTGCCAGCAGTGCCACAGGGGGCCAGGGGAACACTGAAGCTTTCTTT.

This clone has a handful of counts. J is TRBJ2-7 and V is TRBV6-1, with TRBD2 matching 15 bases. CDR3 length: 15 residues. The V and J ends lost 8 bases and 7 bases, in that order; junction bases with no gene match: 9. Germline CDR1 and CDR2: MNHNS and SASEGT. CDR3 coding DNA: TGTGCCAGCTTTTGGACTAGCGGGAGGGCCCCGGAGCAGTACTTC. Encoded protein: CASFWTSGRAPEQYF.

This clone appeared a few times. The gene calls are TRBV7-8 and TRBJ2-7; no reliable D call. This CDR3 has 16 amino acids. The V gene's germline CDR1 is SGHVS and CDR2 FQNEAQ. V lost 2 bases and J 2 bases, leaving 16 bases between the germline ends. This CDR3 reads CASSLSYLQEPYEQYF. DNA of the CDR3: TGTGCCAGCAGCTTATCATATTTGCAGGAACCCTACGAGCAGTACTTC.

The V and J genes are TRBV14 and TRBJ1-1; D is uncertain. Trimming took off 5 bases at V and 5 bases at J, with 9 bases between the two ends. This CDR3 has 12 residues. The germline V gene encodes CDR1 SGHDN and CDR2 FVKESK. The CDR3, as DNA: TGTGCCAGCAGCGCGGGGAGAACTGAAGCTTTCTTT. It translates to CASSAGRTEAFF.

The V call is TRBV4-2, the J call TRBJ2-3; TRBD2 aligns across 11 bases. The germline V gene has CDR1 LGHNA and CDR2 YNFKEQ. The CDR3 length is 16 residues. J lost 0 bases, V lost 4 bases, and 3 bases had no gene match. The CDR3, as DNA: TGTGCCAGCAGCCCGGGGACTAGCGGAAGCACAGATACGCAGTATTTT. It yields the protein CASSPGTSGSTDTQYF.

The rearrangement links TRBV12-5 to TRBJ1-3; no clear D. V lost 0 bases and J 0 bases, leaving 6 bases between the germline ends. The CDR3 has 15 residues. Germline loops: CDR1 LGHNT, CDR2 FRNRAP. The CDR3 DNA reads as TGTGCTAGTGGTTTGGTCCCAGTCTCTGGAAACACCATATATTTT. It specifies CASGLVPVSGNTIYF.

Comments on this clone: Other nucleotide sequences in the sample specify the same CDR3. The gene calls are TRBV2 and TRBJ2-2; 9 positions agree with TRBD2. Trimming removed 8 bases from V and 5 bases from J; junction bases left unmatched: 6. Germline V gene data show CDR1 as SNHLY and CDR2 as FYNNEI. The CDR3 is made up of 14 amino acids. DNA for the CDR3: TGTGCCAGCTTGGGACTAGCTGGAACCGGGGAGCTGTTTTTT. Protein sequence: CASLGLAGTGELFF.

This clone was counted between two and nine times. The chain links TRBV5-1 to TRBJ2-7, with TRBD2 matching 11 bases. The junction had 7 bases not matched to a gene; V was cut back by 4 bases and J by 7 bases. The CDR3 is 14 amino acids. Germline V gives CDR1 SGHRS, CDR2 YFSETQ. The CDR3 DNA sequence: TGCGCCAGCAGCGTGACTAGCGGGGCGCGGGAGCAGTACTTC. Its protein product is CASSVTSGAREQYF.

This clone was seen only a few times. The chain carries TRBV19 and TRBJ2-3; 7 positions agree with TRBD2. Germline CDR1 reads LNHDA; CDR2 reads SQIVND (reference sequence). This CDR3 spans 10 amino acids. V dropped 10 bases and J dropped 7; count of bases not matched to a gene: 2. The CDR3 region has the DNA TGTGCCACCGGGAGGAATACGCAGTATTTT. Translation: CATGRNTQYF.

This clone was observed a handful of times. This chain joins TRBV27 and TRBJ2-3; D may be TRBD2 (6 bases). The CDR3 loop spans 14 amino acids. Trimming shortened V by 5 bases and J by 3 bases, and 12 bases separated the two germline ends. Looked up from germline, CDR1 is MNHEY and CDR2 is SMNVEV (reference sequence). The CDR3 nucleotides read TGTGCCAGCAGTGCGAGACTAGGTACAGATACGCAGTATTTT. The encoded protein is CASSARLGTDTQYF.

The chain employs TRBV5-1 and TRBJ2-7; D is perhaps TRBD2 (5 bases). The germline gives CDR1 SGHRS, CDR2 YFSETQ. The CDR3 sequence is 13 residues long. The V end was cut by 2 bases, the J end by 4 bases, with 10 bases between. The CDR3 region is CASSFSERYEQYF. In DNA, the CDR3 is TGCGCCAGCAGCTTTAGCGAACGTTACGAGCAGTACTTC.

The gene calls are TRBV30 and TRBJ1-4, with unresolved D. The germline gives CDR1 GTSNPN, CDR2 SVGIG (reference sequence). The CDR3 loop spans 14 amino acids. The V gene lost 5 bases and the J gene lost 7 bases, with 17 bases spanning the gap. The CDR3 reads CAWDPLGSAEKLFF. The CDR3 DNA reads TGTGCCTGGGATCCGCTTGGGAGCGCTGAAAAACTGTTTTTT.

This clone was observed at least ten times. CDR3 loop: CASAGGTEAFF. Here the CDR3 DNA reads TGTGCCAGCGCAGGGGGCACTGAAGCTTTCTTT. This rearrangement joins TRBV6-6 to TRBJ1-1; TRBD1 aligns across 7 bases. J was trimmed by 4 bases and V by 8 bases; bases with no gene match: 1. The CDR3 is 11 residues long. The V gene's germline CDR1 is MNHNY and CDR2 SVGAGI (reference sequence).

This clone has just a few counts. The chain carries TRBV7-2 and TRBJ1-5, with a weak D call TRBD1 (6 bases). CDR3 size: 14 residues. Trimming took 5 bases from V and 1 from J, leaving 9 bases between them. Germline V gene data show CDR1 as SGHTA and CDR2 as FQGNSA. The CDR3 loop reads CASSPDRSNQPQHF. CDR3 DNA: TGTGCCAGCAGCCCCGACAGGAGCAATCAGCCCCAGCATTTT.

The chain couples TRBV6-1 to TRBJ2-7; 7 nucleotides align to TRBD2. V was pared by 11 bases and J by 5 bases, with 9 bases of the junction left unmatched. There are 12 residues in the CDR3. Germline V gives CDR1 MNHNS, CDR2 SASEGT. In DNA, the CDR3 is TGTGCCGGACGGAAGGGGAGGGACGAGCAGTACTTC. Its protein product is CAGRKGRDEQYF.

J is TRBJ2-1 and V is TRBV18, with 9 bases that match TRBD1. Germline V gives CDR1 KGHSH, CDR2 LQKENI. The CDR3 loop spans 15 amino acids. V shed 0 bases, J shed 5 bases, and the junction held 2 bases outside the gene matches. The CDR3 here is CASSPPGTGNNEQFF. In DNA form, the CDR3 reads TGTGCCAGCTCACCACCCGGGACAGGGAACAATGAGCAGTTCTTC.

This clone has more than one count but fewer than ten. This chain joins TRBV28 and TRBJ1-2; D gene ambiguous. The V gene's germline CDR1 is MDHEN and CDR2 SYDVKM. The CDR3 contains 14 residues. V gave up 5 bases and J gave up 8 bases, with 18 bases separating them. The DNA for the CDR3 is TGTGCCAGCAGTCTAGTTGAGGTGGAACGAGGCTACACCTTC. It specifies CASSLVEVERGYTF.

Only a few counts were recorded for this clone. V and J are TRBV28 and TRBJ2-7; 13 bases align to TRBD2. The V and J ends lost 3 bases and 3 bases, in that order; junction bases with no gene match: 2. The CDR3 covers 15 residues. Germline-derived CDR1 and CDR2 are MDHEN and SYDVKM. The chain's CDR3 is CASSLGTSGIYEQYF. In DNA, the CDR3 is TGTGCCAGCAGTTTGGGGACTAGCGGGATCTACGAGCAGTACTTC.

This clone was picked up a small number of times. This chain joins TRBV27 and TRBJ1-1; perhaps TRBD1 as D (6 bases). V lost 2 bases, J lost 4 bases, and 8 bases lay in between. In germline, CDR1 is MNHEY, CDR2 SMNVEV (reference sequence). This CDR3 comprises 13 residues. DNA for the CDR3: TGTGCCAGCAGTTTACAGGGGCGCACTGAAGCTTTCTTT. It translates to CASSLQGRTEAFF.

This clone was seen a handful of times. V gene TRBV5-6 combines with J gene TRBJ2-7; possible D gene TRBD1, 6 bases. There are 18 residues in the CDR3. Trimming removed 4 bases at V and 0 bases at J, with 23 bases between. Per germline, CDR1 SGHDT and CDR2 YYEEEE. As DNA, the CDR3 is TGTGCCAGCAGCACCCCATTGCCCCGACAGGAGAGCTCCTACGAGCAGTACTTC. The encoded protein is CASSTPLPRQESSYEQYF.